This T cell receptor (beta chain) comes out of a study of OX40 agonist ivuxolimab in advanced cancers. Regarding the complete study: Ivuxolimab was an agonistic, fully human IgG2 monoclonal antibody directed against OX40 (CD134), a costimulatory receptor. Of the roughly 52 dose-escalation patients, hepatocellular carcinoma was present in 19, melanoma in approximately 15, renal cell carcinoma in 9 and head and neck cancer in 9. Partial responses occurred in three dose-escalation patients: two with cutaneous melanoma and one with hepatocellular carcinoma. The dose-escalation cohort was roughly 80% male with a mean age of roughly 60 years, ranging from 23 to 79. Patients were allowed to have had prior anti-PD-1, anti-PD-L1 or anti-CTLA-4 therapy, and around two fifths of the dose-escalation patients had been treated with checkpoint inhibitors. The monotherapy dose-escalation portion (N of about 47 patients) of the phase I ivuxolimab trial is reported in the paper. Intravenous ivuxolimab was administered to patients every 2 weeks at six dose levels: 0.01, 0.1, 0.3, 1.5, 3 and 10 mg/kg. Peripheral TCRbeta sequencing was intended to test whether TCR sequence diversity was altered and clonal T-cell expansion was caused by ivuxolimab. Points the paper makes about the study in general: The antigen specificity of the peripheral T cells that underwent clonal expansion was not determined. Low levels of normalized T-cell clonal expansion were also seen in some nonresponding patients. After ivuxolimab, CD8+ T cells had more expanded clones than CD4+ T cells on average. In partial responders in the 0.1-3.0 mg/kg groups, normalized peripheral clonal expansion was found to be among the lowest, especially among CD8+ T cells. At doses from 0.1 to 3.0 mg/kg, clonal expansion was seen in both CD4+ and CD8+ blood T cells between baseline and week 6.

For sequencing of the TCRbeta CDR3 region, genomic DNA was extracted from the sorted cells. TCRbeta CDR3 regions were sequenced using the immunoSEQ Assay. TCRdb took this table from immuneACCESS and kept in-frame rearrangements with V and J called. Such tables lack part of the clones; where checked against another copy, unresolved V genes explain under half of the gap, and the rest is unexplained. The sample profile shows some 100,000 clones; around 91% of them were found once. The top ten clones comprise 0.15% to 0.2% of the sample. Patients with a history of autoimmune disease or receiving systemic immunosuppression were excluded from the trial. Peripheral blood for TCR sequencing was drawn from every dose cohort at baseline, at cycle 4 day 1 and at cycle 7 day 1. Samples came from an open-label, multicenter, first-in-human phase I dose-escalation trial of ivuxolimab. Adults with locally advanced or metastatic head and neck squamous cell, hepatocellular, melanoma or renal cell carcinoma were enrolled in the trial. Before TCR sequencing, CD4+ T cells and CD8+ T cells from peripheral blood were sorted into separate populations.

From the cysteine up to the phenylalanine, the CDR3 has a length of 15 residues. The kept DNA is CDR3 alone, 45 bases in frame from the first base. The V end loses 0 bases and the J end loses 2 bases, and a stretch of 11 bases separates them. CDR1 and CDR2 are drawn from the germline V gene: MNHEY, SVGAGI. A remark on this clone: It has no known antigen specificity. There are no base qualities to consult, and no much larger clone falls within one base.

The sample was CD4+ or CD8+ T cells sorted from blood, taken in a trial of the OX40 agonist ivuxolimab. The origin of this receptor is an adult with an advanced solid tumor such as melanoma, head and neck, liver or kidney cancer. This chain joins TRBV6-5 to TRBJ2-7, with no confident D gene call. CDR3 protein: CASSYSFVGTYEQYF. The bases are TGTGCCAGCAGTTACTCGTTCGTGGGAACCTACGAGCAGTACTTC.